These 29 T cell receptor beta chains came from one sample sequenced in a study of blood T cell repertoires in COVID-19 (dated by TCRdb to 2019 to 2021). To prepare the library, the immunoSEQ multiplex PCR assay was applied. TCRdb re-hosts the immuneACCESS table, in-frame sequences only. Its copies lack some clones; in the studies checked, an unresolved V gene accounts for under half of them, and the cause for the rest is not known. The sample table shows about 250,000 clones, and around 86% are seen once. About 1.6% of the sample is held by the ten biggest clonotypes. The sample was PBMCs or T cells enriched from blood (not recorded which). The receptors were gathered from a woman aged 45-59 years who had recovered from COVID-19.

The genes are TRBV3-1 (or the pseudogene TRBV3-2) and TRBJ1-1; 8 nucleotides agree with TRBD1. The V gene end was trimmed by 7 bases and the J gene end by 3 bases; junction bases not matched to a gene: 10. The CDR3 contains 15 residues. CDR1 is LGHDT, CDR2 YNNKEL, per germline (reference sequence). CDR3 residues: CASNTRGPGDTEAFF. The CDR3 coding sequence is TGTGCCAGCAACACCAGGGGGCCTGGGGACACTGAAGCTTTCTTT.

The chain joins TRBV27 to TRBJ2-5; TRBD2 matches 8 bases. Germline V CDR1 and CDR2: MNHEY, SMNVEV (reference sequence). Trimming at V came to 3 bases and at J to 0 bases, leaving 9 bases not matched to a gene. The CDR3 consists of 17 residues. This CDR3 is CASSFGLAGRDQETQYF. Here the CDR3 DNA reads TGTGCCAGCAGTTTTGGCCTAGCGGGCAGAGACCAAGAGACCCAGTACTTC.

The chain uses TRBV11-2 and TRBJ2-7; 8 nucleotides agree with TRBD2. The CDR3 sequence is 15 residues long. Germline CDR1 SGHAT, CDR2 FQNNGV. V dropped 5 bases and J dropped 4; count of bases not matched to a gene: 10. DNA for the CDR3: TGTGCCAGCAGCCTTTCGGGAGGGGGGCTTTACGAGCAGTACTTC. Translated: CASSLSGGGLYEQYF. Drawing the rest from reference TRBV11-2 and TRBJ2-7, the complete variable domain is EAGVAQSPRYKIIEKRQSVAFWCNPISGHATLYWYQQILGQGPKLLIQFQNNGVVDDSQLPKDRFSAERLKGVDSTLKIQPAKLEDSAVYLCASSLSGGGLYEQYFGPGTRLTVT.

This chain uses TRBV7-9 with TRBJ2-7; tentative D call: TRBD2 (5 bases). V was cut by 3 bases and J by 0 bases, with 9 bases left in between. The CDR3 sequence is 14 residues long. Germline V gene sequence: CDR1 SEHNR, CDR2 FQNEAQ (reference sequence). CDR3: CASSFTSGSYEQYF. CDR3 bases: TGTGCCAGCAGCTTCACCAGCGGCTCCTACGAGCAGTACTTC.

The sample holds a few counts of this clone. The J gene is TRBJ2-1, the V gene TRBV6-5, with D perhaps matching TRBD1 (6 bases). The V and J ends lost 6 bases and 3 bases respectively, with 6 bases between them. Germline V gene data show CDR1 as MNHEY and CDR2 as SVGAGI. This CDR3 has 12 amino acids. The CDR3 coding sequence is TGTGCCAGCAGCAGGGGCTACAATGAGCAGTTCTTC. It is translated as CASSRGYNEQFF.

This chain links TRBV7-3 with TRBJ1-2, with a weak D call TRBD1 (5 bases). The germline V gene has CDR1 SGHTA and CDR2 FQGTGA. V gave up 3 bases and J gave up 4 bases, with 9 bases separating them. CDR3 length: 13 residues. The CDR3 here is CASSLGLGYGYTF. In nucleotides, the CDR3 is TGTGCCAGCAGCTTGGGACTCGGCTATGGCTACACCTTC.

In this sample, this clone turned up once. The chain employs TRBV28 and TRBJ1-1; 9 bases match TRBD1. Per germline, CDR1 MDHEN and CDR2 SYDVKM. The ends lost 11 bases at V and 4 bases at J; junction bases unmatched: 8. The length of the CDR3 is 13 residues. Written as DNA, the CDR3 is TGTGCCGGACTCACAGGGGGCGGCACTGAAGCTTTCTTT. It encodes CAGLTGGGTEAFF.

The chain employs TRBV6-5 and TRBJ1-2, with D perhaps TRBD1 (6 bases). Trimming shortened V by 6 bases and J by 4 bases, and 15 bases separated the two germline ends. CDR1 MNHEY and CDR2 SVGAGI come from the germline V gene. There are 14 residues in the CDR3. CDR3 amino acids: CASRGTTGSYGYTF. CDR3 nucleotide sequence: TGTGCCAGCAGGGGGACGACAGGCTCCTATGGCTACACCTTC.

The V call is TRBV19, the J call TRBJ1-5; 7 nucleotides match TRBD1. J gave up 0 bases and V 10 bases, and 3 bases lay outside the gene matches. Germline CDR1 is LNHDA and CDR2 is SQIVND (reference sequence). This CDR3 has 13 amino acids. CDR3 sequence: CATGTASNQPQHF. The CDR3 DNA sequence: TGTGCCACCGGGACAGCTAGCAATCAGCCCCAGCATTTT.

In this sample, this clone turned up a few times. This chain links TRBV27 with TRBJ1-3; D is perhaps TRBD1 (5 bases). Deletions cut 5 bases from V and 2 bases from J, with 10 bases between. The CDR3 extends over 14 amino acids. The germline V gene encodes CDR1 MNHEY and CDR2 SMNVEV (reference sequence). CDR3 coding DNA: TGTGCCAGCAGTAATCGGGGGGCTGGAAACACCATATATTTT. Its protein is CASSNRGAGNTIYF.

This chain uses TRBV28 with TRBJ1-1; unclear D gene. Germline loops: CDR1 MDHEN, CDR2 SYDVKM. V lost 3 bases, J lost 1 base, and 9 bases lay in between. The CDR3 has 14 amino acids. DNA of the CDR3: TGTGCCAGCAGTTTCCCACATAAGAACACTGAAGCTTTCTTT. This translates into CASSFPHKNTEAFF.

This clone was counted once. The V call is TRBV25-1, the J call TRBJ2-7; 7 bases align to TRBD1. The ends lost 2 bases at V and 9 bases at J; junction bases unmatched: 13. Germline V gives CDR1 MGHDK, CDR2 SYGVNS. The CDR3 consists of 15 residues. The CDR3 DNA follows: TGTGCCAGCAGTGAAGGTCGACAGGGAAATGGTCGGCAGTACTTC. It translates to CASSEGRQGNGRQYF.

The genes are TRBV12-3 or TRBV12-4 and TRBJ1-2; TRBD1 aligns across 8 bases. V lost 7 bases to trimming and J lost 7 bases; unmatched junction nucleotides: 5. This CDR3 spans 12 amino acids. Here the CDR3 DNA reads TGTGCCAGCACCCCAGGGGGCCTTGGCTACACCTTC. Encoded protein: CASTPGGLGYTF.

This clone has only one observation. The genes are TRBV10-3 and TRBJ2-7; D may be TRBD1 (6 bases). V lost 1 base to trimming and J lost 7 bases, with 14 bases between them. The CDR3 consists of 14 residues. Germline V gives CDR1 ENHRY, CDR2 SYGVKD. The CDR3 loop is CAISEFPGVGEQYF. For the CDR3, the DNA is TGTGCCATCAGTGAGTTTCCAGGGGTAGGAGAGCAGTACTTC.

V gene TRBV7-9 combines with J gene TRBJ2-7; a possible D gene is TRBD2 (6 bases). CDR3 size: 14 residues. V gave up 0 bases and J gave up 9 bases, with 15 bases separating them. CDR1 is SEHNR, CDR2 FQNEAQ, per germline (reference sequence). CDR3 DNA sequence: TGTGCCAGCAGCTTAGCGGAGGGGATTCAAGGGCAGTACTTC. Translation: CASSLAEGIQGQYF.

The V gene is TRBV6-5, the J gene TRBJ2-7; no reliable D call. The CDR3 consists of 15 residues. The V gene lost 0 bases and the J gene lost 5 bases, with 14 bases spanning the gap. Germline loops: CDR1 MNHEY, CDR2 SVGAGI. The CDR3 protein is CASSYSIASWDEQYF. The CDR3 nucleotides are TGTGCCAGCAGTTACTCGATTGCTAGTTGGGACGAGCAGTACTTC.

The chain joins TRBV5-1 to TRBJ1-1; the D gene is possibly TRBD1 (5 bases). The V gene's germline CDR1 is SGHRS and CDR2 YFSETQ. This CDR3 region has 13 residues. V gave up 7 bases and J gave up 6 bases, with 16 bases separating them. The CDR3 coding sequence is TGCGCCAGCGCGATGGGGGGGATGGCTGAAGCTTTCTTT. This sequence encodes CASAMGGMAEAFF.

The chain employs TRBV18 and TRBJ1-1; D unresolved. The length of the CDR3 is 14 residues. Trimming stripped 6 bases from V and 1 base from J, with 12 bases between. The germline V gene has CDR1 KGHSH and CDR2 LQKENI. CDR3 residues: CASSLIRENTEAFF. CDR3 nucleotides: TGTGCCAGCTCCCTGATCCGGGAGAACACTGAAGCTTTCTTT.

In this sample, this clone turned up a few times. The chain recombines TRBV19 with TRBJ2-1; the D gene is possibly TRBD1 (6 bases). V was trimmed by 6 bases and J by 12 bases, leaving 18 bases between them. In germline, CDR1 is LNHDA, CDR2 SQIVND (reference sequence). This CDR3 has 13 amino acids. CDR3 bases: TGTGCCAGTAGGGCCCGGACGGGACACGGGCAGTTCTTC. It is translated as CASRARTGHGQFF.

The gene calls are TRBV18 and TRBJ2-7; the D gene is possibly TRBD1 (5 bases). In germline, CDR1 is KGHSH, CDR2 LQKENI. The CDR3 length is 14 residues. Deletions cut 3 bases from V and 6 bases from J, with 15 bases between. CDR3 protein: CASSPRTPQVEQYF. The CDR3 DNA sequence: TGTGCCAGCTCACCCAGGACACCCCAGGTCGAGCAGTACTTC.

This chain joins TRBV28 and TRBJ1-5; 7 bases match TRBD1. The CDR3 is made up of 11 amino acids. Trimming at V came to 5 bases and at J to 15 bases, leaving 7 bases not matched to a gene. Germline V gives CDR1 MDHEN, CDR2 SYDVKM. The CDR3 spells CASSTGTAGHF. The CDR3 DNA sequence: TGTGCCAGCAGTACCGGGACAGCAGGGCATTTT.

The V gene is TRBV5-1, the J gene TRBJ2-1; 11 nucleotides line up with TRBD2. CDR3 length: 16 residues. The V segment lost 2 bases and the J segment 5 bases; nucleotides outside the gene matches: 6. The germline gives CDR1 SGHRS, CDR2 YFSETQ. The DNA of the CDR3 is TGCGCCAGCAGCTTATTAGCGGGAGGGCCCCACAATGAGCAGTTCTTC. It specifies CASSLLAGGPHNEQFF. Together with reference TRBV5-1 and TRBJ2-1, the CDR3 gives the full variable domain: KAGVTQTPRYLIKTRGQQVTLSCSPISGHRSVSWYQQTPGQGLQFLFEYFSETQRNKGNFPGRFSGRQFSNSRSEMNVSTLELGDSALYLCASSLLAGGPHNEQFFGPGTRLTVL.

This clone was observed a single time. V usage is TRBV15 and J usage is TRBJ1-3, with 9 bases matching TRBD1. The trim removed 4 bases at V and 0 bases at J, leaving 7 bases unmatched. From germline, CDR1 is LNHNV and CDR2 YYDKDF (reference sequence). This CDR3 is built from 17 residues. The CDR3 reads CATSTPGQGLSGNTIYF. CDR3 nucleotides: TGTGCCACCAGCACTCCGGGACAGGGACTCTCTGGAAACACCATATATTTT.

This rearrangement joins TRBV7-9 to TRBJ1-3; unclear D gene. Germline loops: CDR1 SEHNR, CDR2 FQNEAQ (reference sequence). V was pared by 2 bases and J by 4 bases, with 6 bases between. The CDR3 runs 13 residues. The CDR3 here is CASSLSEGNTIYF. The CDR3 region has the DNA TGTGCCAGCAGCTTATCAGAAGGAAACACCATATATTTT.

The rearrangement joins TRBV27 to TRBJ2-7, with a tentative D call TRBD2 (6 bases). The CDR3 runs 20 residues. The V gene lost 7 bases and the J gene lost 2 bases, with 33 bases spanning the gap. From germline, CDR1 is MNHEY and CDR2 SMNVEV (reference sequence). CDR3 nucleotide sequence: TGTGCCAGCACCTCCTGGAGTAACGCGGGACGTAAGATATCAACCTACGAGCAGTACTTC. It encodes CASTSWSNAGRKISTYEQYF.

This sequence joins TRBV7-2 and TRBJ2-3, with D hard to call. Looked up from germline, CDR1 is SGHTA and CDR2 is FQGNSA. Trimming pared 3 bases from V and 3 bases from J, leaving 7 bases between. The CDR3 consists of 13 residues. The CDR3 DNA reads as TGTGCCAGCAGCTTTTCGTCGACAGATACGCAGTATTTT. Translation gives CASSFSSTDTQYF. Variable domain in full (rest from reference TRBV7-2 and TRBJ2-3): GAGVSQSPSNKVTEKGKDVELRCDPISGHTALYWYRQSLGQGLEFLIYFQGNSAPDKSGLPSDRFSAERTGGSVSTLTIQRTQQEDSAVYLCASSFSSTDTQYFGPGTRLTVL.

The chain links TRBV5-1 to TRBJ2-1; TRBD1 matches 7 bases. Germline loops: CDR1 SGHRS, CDR2 YFSETQ. The V gene end was trimmed by 0 bases and the J gene end by 9 bases; junction bases not matched to a gene: 9. This CDR3 has 15 residues. The chain's CDR3 is CASSLAPTGKGEQFF. CDR3 nucleotides: TGCGCCAGCAGCTTGGCCCCGACAGGGAAGGGTGAGCAGTTCTTC.

This chain uses TRBV27 with TRBJ1-5; D may be TRBD1 (6 bases). This CDR3 has 14 amino acids. The V gene's germline CDR1 is MNHEY and CDR2 SMNVEV (reference sequence). V was clipped by 3 bases and J by 2 bases, with 8 bases between them. The CDR3 coding sequence is TGTGCCAGCAGTTTTAGACAGGGCAATCAGCCCCAGCATTTT. It specifies CASSFRQGNQPQHF.

The sample holds one count of this clone. The V and J genes are TRBV14 and TRBJ2-2; D remains ambiguous. CDR3 length: 13 residues. CDR1 is SGHDN, CDR2 FVKESK, per germline. The V end was cut by 4 bases, the J end by 5 bases, with 8 bases between. The CDR3 is CASSPLRTGELFF. CDR3 in DNA: TGTGCCAGCAGCCCGTTGAGGACCGGGGAGCTGTTTTTT.